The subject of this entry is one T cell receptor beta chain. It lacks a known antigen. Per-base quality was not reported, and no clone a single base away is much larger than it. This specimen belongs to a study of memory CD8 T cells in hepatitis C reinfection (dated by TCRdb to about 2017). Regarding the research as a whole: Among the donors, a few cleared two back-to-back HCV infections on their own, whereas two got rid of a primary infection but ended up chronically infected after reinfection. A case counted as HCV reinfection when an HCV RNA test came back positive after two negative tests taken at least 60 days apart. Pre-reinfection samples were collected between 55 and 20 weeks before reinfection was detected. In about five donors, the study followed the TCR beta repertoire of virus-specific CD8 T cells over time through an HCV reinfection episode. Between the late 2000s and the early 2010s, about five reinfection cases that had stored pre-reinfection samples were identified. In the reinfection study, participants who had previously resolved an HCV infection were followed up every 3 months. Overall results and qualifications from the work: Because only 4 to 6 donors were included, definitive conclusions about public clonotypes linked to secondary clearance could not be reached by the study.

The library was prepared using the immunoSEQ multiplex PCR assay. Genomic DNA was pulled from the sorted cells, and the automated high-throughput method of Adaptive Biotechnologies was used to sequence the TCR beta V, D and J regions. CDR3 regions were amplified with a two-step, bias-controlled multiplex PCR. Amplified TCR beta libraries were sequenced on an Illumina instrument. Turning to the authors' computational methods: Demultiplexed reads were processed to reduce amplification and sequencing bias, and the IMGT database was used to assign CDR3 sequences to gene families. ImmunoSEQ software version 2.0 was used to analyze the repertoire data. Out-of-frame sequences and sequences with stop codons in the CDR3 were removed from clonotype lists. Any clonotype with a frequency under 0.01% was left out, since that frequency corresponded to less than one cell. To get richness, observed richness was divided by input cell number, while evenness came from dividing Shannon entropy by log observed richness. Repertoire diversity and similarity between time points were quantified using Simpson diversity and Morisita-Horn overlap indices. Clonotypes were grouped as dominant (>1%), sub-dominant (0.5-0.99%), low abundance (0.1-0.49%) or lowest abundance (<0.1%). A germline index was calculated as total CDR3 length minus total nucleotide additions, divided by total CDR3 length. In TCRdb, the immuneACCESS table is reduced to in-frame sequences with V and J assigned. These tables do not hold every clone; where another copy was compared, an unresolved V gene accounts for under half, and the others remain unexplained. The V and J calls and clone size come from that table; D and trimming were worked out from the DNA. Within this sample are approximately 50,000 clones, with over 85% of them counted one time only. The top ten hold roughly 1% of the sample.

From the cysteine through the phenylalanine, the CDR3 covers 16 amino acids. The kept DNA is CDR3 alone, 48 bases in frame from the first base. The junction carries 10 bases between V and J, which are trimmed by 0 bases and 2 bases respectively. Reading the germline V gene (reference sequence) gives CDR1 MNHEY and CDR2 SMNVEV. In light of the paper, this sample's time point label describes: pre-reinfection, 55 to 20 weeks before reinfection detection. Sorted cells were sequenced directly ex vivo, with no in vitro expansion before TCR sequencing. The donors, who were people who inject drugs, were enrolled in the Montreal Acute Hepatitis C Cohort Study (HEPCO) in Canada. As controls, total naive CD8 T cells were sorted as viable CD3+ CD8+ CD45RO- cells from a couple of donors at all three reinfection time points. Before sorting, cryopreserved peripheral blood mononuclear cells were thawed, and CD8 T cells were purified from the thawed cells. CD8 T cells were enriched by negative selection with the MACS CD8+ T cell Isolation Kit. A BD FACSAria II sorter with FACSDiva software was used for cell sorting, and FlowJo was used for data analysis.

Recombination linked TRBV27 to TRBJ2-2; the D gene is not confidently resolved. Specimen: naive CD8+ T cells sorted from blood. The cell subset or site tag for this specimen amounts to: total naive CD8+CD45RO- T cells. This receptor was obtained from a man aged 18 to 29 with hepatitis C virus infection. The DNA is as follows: TGTGCCAGCAGTTTATCGGCGGCACCCAACACCGGGGAGCTGTTTTTT. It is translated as CASSLSAAPNTGELFF.